This T cell receptor beta chain was identified during a study of blood T cell repertoires in COVID-19. Germline V gene data show CDR1 as SGDLS and CDR2 as YYNGEE. V was clipped by 0 bases and J by 8 bases; unmatched bases: 14. The CDR3 covers 19 residues. The assay was immunoSEQ multiplex PCR, and TCRdb's table has in-frame clones only and misses some. The sample lists about 280,000 clones, roughly 90% seen once, with almost 9.5% in the top ten. The receptor was isolated from a man in his late teens or twenties with active or convalescent COVID-19. Sequencing was performed on peripheral blood. The V gene is TRBV9, the J gene TRBJ2-2; 12 bases map to TRBD1. The CDR3 spells CASSVAGYGTGGSEGELFF. Written as DNA, the CDR3 is TGTGCCAGCAGCGTAGCGGGGTATGGGACAGGGGGCTCGGAAGGGGAGCTGTTTTTT.